This T cell receptor (beta chain) was found in a study of T-cell reconstitution after alpha-beta-depleted transplantation in children. This clonotype has more than one count but fewer than ten. Antigen: not known. V lost 5 bases and J lost 2, with 7 bases in between. This CDR3 comprises 12 residues. The germline CDR1 and CDR2 sequences are SQVTM and ANQGSEA. Whole-study results and caveats: Several hundred graft clones that had expanded were reportedly the source of alpha-beta T cells about two months after transplant. Hyperexpanded clones declined; after one year, newly produced T cells mostly supplied diversity. Elevated TCRbeta diversity at day 60 was traced, in some patients, to surviving recipient T cells and thymic progenitors.

Library preparation (for TCRbeta) was performed with unique molecular identifiers. A single record per CDR3 protein comes from TCRdb applying MiXCR to the PCR reads. The profile covers a few hundred thousand distinct CDR3 sequences, with around 27% appearing a single time and 30% to 40% taken by the ten largest. Sequencing was performed on PBMCs, taken before TCRalphabeta/CD19-depleted stem cell transplant. This sequence was found in a boy younger than two with Wiskott-Aldrich syndrome, due to receive a stem cell transplant. The chain joins TRBV29-1 to TRBJ1-3; D is perhaps TRBD1 (6 bases). The CDR3: CSVKGAGNTIYF. The CDR3 coding sequence is TGCAGCGTTAAGGGGGCTGGAAACACCATATATTTT.